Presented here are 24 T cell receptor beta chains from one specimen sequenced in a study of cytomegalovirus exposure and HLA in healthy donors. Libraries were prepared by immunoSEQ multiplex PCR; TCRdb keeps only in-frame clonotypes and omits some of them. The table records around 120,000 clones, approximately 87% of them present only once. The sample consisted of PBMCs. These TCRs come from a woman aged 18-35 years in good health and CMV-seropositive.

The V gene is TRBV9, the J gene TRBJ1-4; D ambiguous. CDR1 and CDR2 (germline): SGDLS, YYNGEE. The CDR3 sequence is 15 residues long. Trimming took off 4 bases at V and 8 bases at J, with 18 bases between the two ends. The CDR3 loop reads CASSPHGLDVEKLFF. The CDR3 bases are TGTGCCAGCAGCCCGCATGGCCTCGATGTCGAAAAACTGTTTTTT.

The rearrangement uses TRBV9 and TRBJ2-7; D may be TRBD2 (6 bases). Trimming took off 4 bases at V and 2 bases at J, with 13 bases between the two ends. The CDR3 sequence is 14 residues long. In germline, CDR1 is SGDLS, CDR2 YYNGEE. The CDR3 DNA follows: TGTGCCAGCAGCCCCGCGGGGCAGACCTACGAGCAGTACTTC. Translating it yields CASSPAGQTYEQYF.

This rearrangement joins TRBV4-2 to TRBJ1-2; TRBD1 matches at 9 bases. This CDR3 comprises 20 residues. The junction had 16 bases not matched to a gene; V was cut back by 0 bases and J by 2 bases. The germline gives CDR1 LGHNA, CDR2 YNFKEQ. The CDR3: CASSQDLGYRGQMGNYGYTF. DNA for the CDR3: TGTGCCAGCAGCCAAGATCTTGGATACAGGGGGCAAATGGGGAACTATGGCTACACCTTC.

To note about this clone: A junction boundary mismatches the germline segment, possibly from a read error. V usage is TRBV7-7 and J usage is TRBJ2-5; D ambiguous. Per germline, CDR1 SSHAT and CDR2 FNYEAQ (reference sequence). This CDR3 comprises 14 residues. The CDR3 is CASSLRLDQETQYF. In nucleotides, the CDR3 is TGTGCTAGCAGCTTGAGGCTAGACCAAGAGACCCAGTACTTC.

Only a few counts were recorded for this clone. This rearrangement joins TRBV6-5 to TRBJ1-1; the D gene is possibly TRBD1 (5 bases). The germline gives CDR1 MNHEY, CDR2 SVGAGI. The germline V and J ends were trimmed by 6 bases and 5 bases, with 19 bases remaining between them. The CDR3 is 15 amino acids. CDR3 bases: TGTGCCAGCAGCCCCGAGCAGGGAGGATTGACTGAAGCTTTCTTT. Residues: CASSPEQGGLTEAFF.

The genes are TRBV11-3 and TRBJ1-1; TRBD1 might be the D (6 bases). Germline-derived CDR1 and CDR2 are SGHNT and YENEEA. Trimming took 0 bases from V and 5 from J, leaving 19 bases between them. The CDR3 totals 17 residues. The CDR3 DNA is TGTGCCAGCAGCTTAGATCGTTGGGGGCAAACATTTACTGAAGCTTTCTTT. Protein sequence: CASSLDRWGQTFTEAFF.

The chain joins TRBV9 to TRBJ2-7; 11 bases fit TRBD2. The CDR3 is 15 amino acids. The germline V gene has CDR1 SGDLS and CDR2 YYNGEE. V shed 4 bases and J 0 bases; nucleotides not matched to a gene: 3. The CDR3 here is CASSTTSGSSYEQYF. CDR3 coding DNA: TGTGCCAGCAGCACAACTAGCGGGAGCTCCTACGAGCAGTACTTC.

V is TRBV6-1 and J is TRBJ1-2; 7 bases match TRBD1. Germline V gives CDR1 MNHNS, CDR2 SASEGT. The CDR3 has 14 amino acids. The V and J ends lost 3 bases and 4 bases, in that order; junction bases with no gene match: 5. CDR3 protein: CASSERGLSYGYTF. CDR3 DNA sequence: TGTGCCAGCAGTGAGAGGGGGCTTAGCTATGGCTACACCTTC.

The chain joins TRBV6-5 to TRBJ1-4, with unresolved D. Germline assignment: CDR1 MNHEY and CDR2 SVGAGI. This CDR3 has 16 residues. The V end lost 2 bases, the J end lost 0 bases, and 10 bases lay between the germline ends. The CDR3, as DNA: TGTGCCAGCAGTTACATGAGGAAGGCAACTAATGAAAAACTGTTTTTT. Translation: CASSYMRKATNEKLFF.

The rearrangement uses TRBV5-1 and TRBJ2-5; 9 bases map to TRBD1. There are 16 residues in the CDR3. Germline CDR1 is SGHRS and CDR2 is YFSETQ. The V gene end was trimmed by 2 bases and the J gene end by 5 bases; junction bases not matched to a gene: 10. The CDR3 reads CASSLSGTGSWETQYF. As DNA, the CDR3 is TGCGCCAGCAGCTTATCTGGGACAGGGAGTTGGGAGACCCAGTACTTC.

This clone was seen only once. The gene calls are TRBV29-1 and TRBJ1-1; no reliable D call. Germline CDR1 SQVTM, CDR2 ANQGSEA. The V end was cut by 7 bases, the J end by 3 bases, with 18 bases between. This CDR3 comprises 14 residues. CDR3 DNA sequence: TGCAGCGGAAGAAGAGGGCCCATGGACACTGAAGCTTTCTTT. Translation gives CSGRRGPMDTEAFF. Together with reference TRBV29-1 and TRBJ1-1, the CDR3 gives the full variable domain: SAVISQKPSRDICQRGTSLTIQCQVDSQVTMMFWYRQQPGQSLTLIATANQGSEATYESGFVIDKFPISRPNLTFSTLTVSNMSPEDSSIYLCSGRRGPMDTEAFFGQGTRLTVV.

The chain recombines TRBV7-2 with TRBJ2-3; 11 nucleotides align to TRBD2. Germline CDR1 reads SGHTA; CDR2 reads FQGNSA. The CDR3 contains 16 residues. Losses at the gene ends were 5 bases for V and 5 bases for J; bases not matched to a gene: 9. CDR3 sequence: CASSAGGLAGGDTQYF. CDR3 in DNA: TGTGCCAGCAGCGCCGGGGGGCTAGCGGGAGGAGATACGCAGTATTTT.

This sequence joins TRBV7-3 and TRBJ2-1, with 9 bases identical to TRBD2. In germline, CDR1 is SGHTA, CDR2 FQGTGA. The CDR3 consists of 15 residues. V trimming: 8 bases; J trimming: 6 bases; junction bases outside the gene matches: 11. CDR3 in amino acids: CASASVAGVSNEQFF. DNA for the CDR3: TGTGCCAGCGCCTCCGTAGCGGGAGTCTCCAATGAGCAGTTCTTC.

The CDR3 DNA follows: TGTGCCAGCAGCCCCACCGGGCGGGAGGGAGGAGATACGCAGTATTTT. Amino acids: CASSPTGREGGDTQYF. The chain uses TRBV9 and TRBJ2-3; 9 bases line up with TRBD2. The length of the CDR3 is 16 residues. Per the germline V gene, CDR1 is SGDLS and CDR2 is YYNGEE. J gave up 5 bases and V 4 bases, and 11 bases lay outside the gene matches. The variable domain in full, completed from reference TRBV9 and TRBJ2-3, reads DSGVTQTPKHLITATGQRVTLRCSPRSGDLSVYWYQQSLDQGLQFLIQYYNGEERAKGNILERFSAQQFPDLHSELNLSSLELGDSALYFCASSPTGREGGDTQYFGPGTRLTVL.

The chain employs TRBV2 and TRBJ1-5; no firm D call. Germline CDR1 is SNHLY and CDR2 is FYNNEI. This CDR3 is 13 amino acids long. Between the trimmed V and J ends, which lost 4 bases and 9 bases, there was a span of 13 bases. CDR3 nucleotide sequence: TGTGCCAGCAGTGCCGCGGTCCGCGGGCCCCAGCATTTT. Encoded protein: CASSAAVRGPQHF.

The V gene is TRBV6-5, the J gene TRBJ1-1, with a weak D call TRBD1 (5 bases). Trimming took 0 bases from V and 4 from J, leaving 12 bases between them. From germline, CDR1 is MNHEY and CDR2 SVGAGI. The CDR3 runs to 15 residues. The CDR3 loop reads CASSYSRQGSTEAFF. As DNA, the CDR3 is TGTGCCAGCAGTTACTCTAGGCAGGGAAGCACTGAAGCTTTCTTT.

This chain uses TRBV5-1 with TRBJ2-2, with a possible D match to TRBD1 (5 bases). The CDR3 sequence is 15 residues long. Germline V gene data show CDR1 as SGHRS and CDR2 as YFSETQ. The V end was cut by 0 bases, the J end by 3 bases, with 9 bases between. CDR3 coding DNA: TGCGCCAGCAGCTTGGCAGGGCCGGACACCGGGGAGCTGTTTTTT. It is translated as CASSLAGPDTGELFF.

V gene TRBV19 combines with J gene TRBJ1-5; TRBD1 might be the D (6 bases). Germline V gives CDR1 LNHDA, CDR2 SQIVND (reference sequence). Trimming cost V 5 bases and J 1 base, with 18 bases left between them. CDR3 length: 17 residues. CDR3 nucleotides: TGTGCCAGTAGTTCAACCTGGGGGGGCGTCAGCAATCAGCCCCAGCATTTT. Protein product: CASSSTWGGVSNQPQHF.

In DNA, the CDR3 is TGTGCCAGCTCACCAAGGGGACAGGGCTCCTACAATGAGCAGTTCTTC. Its protein is CASSPRGQGSYNEQFF. This rearrangement joins TRBV18 to TRBJ2-1, with 9 bases aligning to TRBD1. In germline, CDR1 is KGHSH, CDR2 LQKENI. V dropped 2 bases and J dropped 0; count of bases not matched to a gene: 2. The CDR3 sequence is 16 residues long. Full variable domain (outside the CDR3, taken from reference TRBV18 and TRBJ2-1): NAGVMQNPRHLVRRRGQEARLRCSPMKGHSHVYWYRQLPEEGLKFMVYLQKENIIDESGMPKERFSAEFPKEGPSILRIQQVVRGDSAAYFCASSPRGQGSYNEQFFGPGTRLTVL.

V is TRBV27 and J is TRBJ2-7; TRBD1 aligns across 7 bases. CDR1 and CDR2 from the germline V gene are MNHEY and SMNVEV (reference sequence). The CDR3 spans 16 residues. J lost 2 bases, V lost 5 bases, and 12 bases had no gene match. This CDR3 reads CASSATGIQPTYEQYF. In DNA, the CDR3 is TGTGCCAGCAGTGCGACAGGGATTCAGCCAACCTACGAGCAGTACTTC.

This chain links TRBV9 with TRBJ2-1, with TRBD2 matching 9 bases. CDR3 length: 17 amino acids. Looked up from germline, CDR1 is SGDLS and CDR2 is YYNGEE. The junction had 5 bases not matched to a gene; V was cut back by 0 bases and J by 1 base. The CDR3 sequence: CASSVGGGGRSYNEQFF. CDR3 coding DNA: TGTGCCAGCAGCGTAGGCGGGGGGGGCCGGTCCTACAATGAGCAGTTCTTC.

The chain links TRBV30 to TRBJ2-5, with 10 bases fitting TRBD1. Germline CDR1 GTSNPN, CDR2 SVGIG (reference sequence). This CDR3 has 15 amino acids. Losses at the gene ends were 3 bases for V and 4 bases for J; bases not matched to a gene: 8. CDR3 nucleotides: TGTGCCTGGAGCCCCATGGGACAGGGGACAGAGACCCAGTACTTC. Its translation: CAWSPMGQGTETQYF.

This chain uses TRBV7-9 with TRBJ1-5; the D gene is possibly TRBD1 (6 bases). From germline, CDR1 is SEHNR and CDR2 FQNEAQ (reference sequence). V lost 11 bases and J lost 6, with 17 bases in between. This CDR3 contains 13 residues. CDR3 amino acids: CASTPGGRQPQHF. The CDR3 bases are TGTGCCTCCACTCCGGGGGGGCGTCAGCCCCAGCATTTT.

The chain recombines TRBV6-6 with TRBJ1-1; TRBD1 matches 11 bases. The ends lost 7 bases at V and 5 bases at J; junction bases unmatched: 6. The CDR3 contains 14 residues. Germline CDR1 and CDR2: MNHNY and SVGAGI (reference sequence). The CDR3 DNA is TGTGCCAGCACCATGGGACAGGGGGGAACTGAAGCTTTCTTT. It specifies CASTMGQGGTEAFF.